The next 17 T cell receptor beta chains were all read from a single sample in a study of T-cell memory formation after mild COVID-19. TCRdb re-analysed the 5' RACE reads in MiXCR, keeping a single row per CDR3 protein. The table has more than 300,000 distinct CDR3 sequences, more than 20% seen once. The sequencing input was PBMCs or a T cell subset sorted from them (not recorded which). Source of these receptors: a man aged 18 to 29 who had mild COVID-19 (a few samples of this study predate the infection). Cell type and time point are not known.

Of note for this clonotype: An end of the junction differs from the germline gene, which may be a read error. The J gene is TRBJ2-3, the V gene TRBV7-2; 13 bases align to TRBD2. Germline lookup yields CDR1 SGHTA and CDR2 FQGNSA. The CDR3 sequence is 13 residues long. In DNA, the CDR3 is TGTGCCAGCAGCTTACAACTAGCGGGGGGGCTGGATTTT. Translation gives CASSLQLAGGLDF.

This clonotype has ten or more counts. The genes are TRBV5-1 and TRBJ2-3; 9 positions agree with TRBD2. Per the germline V gene, CDR1 is SGHRS and CDR2 is YFSETQ. Germline trimming cut 4 bases from V and 7 bases from J; bases unmatched to any gene: 13. CDR3 size: 16 residues. Here the CDR3 DNA reads TGCGCCAGCAGCCGAGGACCGGGACTAGCAACAAATACGCAGTATTTT. Translated: CASSRGPGLATNTQYF.

J is TRBJ1-4 and V is TRBV4-2, with D uncertain. CDR1 is LGHNA and CDR2 is YNFKEQ in the germline V gene. CDR3 length: 15 amino acids. V was cut by 1 base and J by 0 bases, with 6 bases left in between. The CDR3 protein is CASSQGVSTNEKLFF. As DNA, the CDR3 is TGTGCCAGCAGCCAAGGAGTCTCAACTAATGAAAAACTGTTTTTT.

This clonotype occurred a few times. The rearrangement uses TRBV20-1 and TRBJ1-2, with D perhaps TRBD1 (5 bases). Trimming took 3 bases from V and 14 from J, leaving 16 bases between them. The CDR3 loop spans 11 amino acids. Germline CDR1 DFQATT, CDR2 SNEGSKA (reference sequence). As DNA, the CDR3 is TGCAGTGCTAGTCTTTTCCAGGGTCAGACCTTC. Its translation is CSASLFQGQTF.

The rearrangement links TRBV27 to TRBJ1-5; D unclear. CDR3 length: 14 residues. V shed 2 bases and J shed 7 bases, with 12 bases lying between them. Germline V lookup: CDR1 MNHEY, CDR2 SMNVEV (reference sequence). In DNA form, the CDR3 reads TGTGCCAGCAGTTTAAGTTGGGGAGGCCAGCCCCAGCATTTT. Its translation is CASSLSWGGQPQHF.

This rearrangement joins TRBV13 to TRBJ2-3; D not resolved. Germline CDR1 and CDR2: PRHDT and FYEKMQ (reference sequence). The germline V and J ends were trimmed by 3 bases and 2 bases, with 6 bases remaining between them. CDR3 length: 13 residues. The CDR3 DNA reads as TGTGCCAGCAGCTTGGTGATCACAGATACGCAGTATTTT. Translating it yields CASSLVITDTQYF.

This chain uses TRBV7-2 with TRBJ2-3, with a weak D call TRBD2 (6 bases). The ends were cut back, 0 bases at V and 6 bases at J, with 13 bases in the middle. The CDR3 contains 15 residues. The germline CDR1 and CDR2 sequences are SGHTA and FQGNSA. As DNA, the CDR3 is TGTGCCAGCAGCTTAGCCTGGACTACCTGGGATACGCAGTATTTT. Translating gives CASSLAWTTWDTQYF.

This rearrangement joins TRBV5-1 to TRBJ2-7; 8 bases are a match to TRBD1. Germline trimming cut 3 bases from V and 5 bases from J; bases unmatched to any gene: 4. Germline CDR1 reads SGHRS; CDR2 reads YFSETQ. CDR3 length: 13 amino acids. The chain's CDR3 is CASSSGQGDEQYV. For the CDR3, the DNA is TGCGCCAGCAGCTCCGGACAGGGAGACGAGCAGTACGTC.

This clonotype was seen a handful of times. The chain carries TRBV6-6 and TRBJ2-5, with a tentative D call TRBD2 (5 bases). In germline, CDR1 is MNHNY, CDR2 SVGAGI (reference sequence). CDR3 size: 16 residues. The V and J ends lost 8 bases and 2 bases respectively, with 21 bases between them. CDR3 in DNA: TGTGCCAGCGGCGGGTCTGGTCCCGAGTCTCAAGAGACCCAGTACTTC. This codes for CASGGSGPESQETQYF.

This clonotype was seen ten or more times. The rearrangement links TRBV20-1 to TRBJ2-3; D not resolved. CDR3 length: 15 residues. Trimming took 3 bases from V and 1 from J, leaving 14 bases between them. Germline V gene sequence: CDR1 DFQATT, CDR2 SNEGSKA (reference sequence). The CDR3 DNA sequence: TGCAGTGCTAGTGGGGTAGGGTCCGGCACAGATACGCAGTATTTT. It translates to CSASGVGSGTDTQYF.

The V and J genes are TRBV11-1 and TRBJ2-3; D call uncertain. V was pared by 5 bases and J by 6 bases, with 9 bases between. In germline, CDR1 is SGHAT, CDR2 FQDESV (reference sequence). This CDR3 has 12 amino acids. The CDR3 protein is CASSRDSDTQYF. The CDR3 DNA reads as TGTGCCAGCAGCAGAGATTCGGATACGCAGTATTTT.

V gene TRBV14 combines with J gene TRBJ2-2, with D tentatively TRBD2 (6 bases). The CDR3 is made up of 15 amino acids. V lost 4 bases and J 1 base, leaving 10 bases between the germline ends. CDR1 and CDR2 (germline): SGHDN, FVKESK. The CDR3 sequence is CASSRDFLNTGELFF. The CDR3 nucleotides are TGTGCCAGCAGCCGGGACTTCCTGAACACCGGGGAGCTGTTTTTT.

This clonotype has just one count. The rearrangement joins TRBV7-6 to TRBJ2-1, with D unclear. The CDR3 has 16 amino acids. The V gene lost 1 base and the J gene lost 5 bases, with 15 bases spanning the gap. Germline V gene lookup returns CDR1 SGHVS and CDR2 FNYEAQ. The CDR3 loop reads CASSLGIVGTHNEQFF. Here the CDR3 DNA reads TGTGCCAGCAGCTTAGGTATCGTAGGCACACACAATGAGCAGTTCTTC.

This chain connects TRBV28 to TRBJ1-5, with 8 bases that match TRBD1. The ends lost 6 bases at V and 5 bases at J; junction bases unmatched: 6. CDR1 MDHEN and CDR2 SYDVKM come from the germline V gene. The CDR3 contains 14 residues. CDR3 amino acids: CASRQGGSDQPQHF. The CDR3 DNA follows: TGTGCCAGCAGACAGGGGGGCTCTGATCAGCCCCAGCATTTT.

Only a few counts were recorded for this clonotype. The chain carries TRBV9 and TRBJ2-2; D not certain. The V and J ends lost 0 bases and 0 bases respectively, with 12 bases between them. Germline V gene data show CDR1 as SGDLS and CDR2 as YYNGEE. The CDR3 length is 17 residues. CDR3 sequence: CASSVEDPGPNTGELFF. DNA for the CDR3: TGTGCCAGCAGCGTAGAGGACCCAGGTCCGAACACCGGGGAGCTGTTTTTT. Variable domain in full (rest from reference TRBV9 and TRBJ2-2): DSGVTQTPKHLITATGQRVTLRCSPRSGDLSVYWYQQSLDQGLQFLIQYYNGEERAKGNILERFSAQQFPDLHSELNLSSLELGDSALYFCASSVEDPGPNTGELFFGEGSRLTVL.

This clonotype turned up a few times. The CDR3 bases are TGCAGTGCCCTAACCCGGGACGGCTCGAATCAGCCCCAGCATTTT. Encoded protein: CSALTRDGSNQPQHF. The V gene is TRBV20-1, the J gene TRBJ1-5; D possibly corresponds to TRBD1 (5 bases). Germline loops: CDR1 DFQATT, CDR2 SNEGSKA (reference sequence). V lost 6 bases to trimming and J lost 4 bases, with 19 bases between them. This CDR3 comprises 15 residues.

This clonotype was counted a few times. This chain joins TRBV6-5 and TRBJ1-2; the match to TRBD1 covers 8 bases. Germline CDR1 reads MNHEY; CDR2 reads SVGAGI. This CDR3 spans 15 amino acids. V lost 6 bases, J lost 0 bases, and 6 bases stayed unmatched. CDR3 amino acids: CASRDPGQANYGYTF. The CDR3 DNA is TGTGCCAGCAGAGACCCGGGACAGGCTAACTATGGCTACACCTTC.